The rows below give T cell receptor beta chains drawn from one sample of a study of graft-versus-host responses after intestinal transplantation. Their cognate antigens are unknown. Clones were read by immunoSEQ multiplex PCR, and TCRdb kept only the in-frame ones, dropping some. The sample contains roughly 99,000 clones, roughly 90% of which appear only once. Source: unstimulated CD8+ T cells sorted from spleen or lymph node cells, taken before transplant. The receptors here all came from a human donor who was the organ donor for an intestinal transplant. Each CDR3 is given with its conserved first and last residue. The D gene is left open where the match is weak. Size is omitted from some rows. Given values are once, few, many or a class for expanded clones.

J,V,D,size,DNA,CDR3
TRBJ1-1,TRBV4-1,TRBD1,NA,TGCGCCAGCAGCCAAGAAGAACAGGGGCTTCCGACTGAAGCTTTCTTT,CASSQEEQGLPTEAFF
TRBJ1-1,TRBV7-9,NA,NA,TGTGCCAGCAGCCCCGAAACAGGGTTAAATGAAGCTTTCTTT,CASSPETGLNEAFF
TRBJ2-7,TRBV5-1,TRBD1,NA,TGCGCCAGCAGCCTTCAGGACAGGGGGGCCCACGAGCAGTACTTC,CASSLQDRGAHEQYF
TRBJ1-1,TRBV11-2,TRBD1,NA,TGTGCCAGCAGACCGGGACAGGGACAAGAAGCTTTCTTT,CASRPGQGQEAFF
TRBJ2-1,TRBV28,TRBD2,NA,TGTGCCAGCAGTTCCCCTAGCGGGGTCGGTCCAGCCAATGAGCAGTTCTTC,CASSSPSGVGPANEQFF
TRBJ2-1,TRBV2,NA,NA,TGTGCCAGCACCGGGATTTCCTACAATGAGCAGTTCTTC,CASTGISYNEQFF
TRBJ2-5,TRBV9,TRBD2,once,TGTGCCAGCAGCGCCAGCGGGGGGCCTCAAGAGACCCAGTACTTC,CASSASGGPQETQYF
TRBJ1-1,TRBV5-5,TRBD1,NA,TGTGCCAGCAAACCGGGACAGGGGAACACTGAAGCTTTCTTT,CASKPGQGNTEAFF
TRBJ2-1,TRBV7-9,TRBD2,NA,TGTGCCAGCAGCTTAGTTATCCCCCGCGGGGGGTACAATGAGCAGTTCTTC,CASSLVIPRGGYNEQFF
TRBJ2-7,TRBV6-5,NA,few,TGTGCCAGCAGAGAGAGCTACGAGCAGTACTTC,CASRESYEQYF
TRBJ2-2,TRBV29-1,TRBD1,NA,TGCAGCGTTAAGGGGGCCACCGGGGAGCTGTTTTTT,CSVKGATGELFF
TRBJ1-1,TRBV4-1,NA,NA,TGCGCCAGCAGCCTCCAGGGTTTCGAGACTGAAGCTTTCTTT,CASSLQGFETEAFF
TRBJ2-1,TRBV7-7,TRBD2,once,TGTGCTAGCAGCTTATACGCGGGAGCGTCCTACAATGAGCAGTTCTTC,CASSLYAGASYNEQFF
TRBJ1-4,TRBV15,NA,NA,TGTGCCACCAGCAGAGTAACGTATACTCGGGAAAAACTGTTTTTT,CATSRVTYTREKLFF
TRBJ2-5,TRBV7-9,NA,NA,TGTGCCAGCAAAACCTCTGGGGCAGAGCAAGAGACCCAGTACTTC,CASKTSGAEQETQYF
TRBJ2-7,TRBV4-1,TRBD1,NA,TGCGCCAGCAGCCAAGAGGCAAAAGAGACAGGGTCTTTTTACGAGCAGTACTTC,CASSQEAKETGSFYEQYF
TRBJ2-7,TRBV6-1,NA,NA,TGTGCCAGCAACCTGGACACCTCTGGGCAGTACTTC,CASNLDTSGQYF
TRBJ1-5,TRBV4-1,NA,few,TGCGCCAGCAGCCAAGTCTGGGTAGACAGTAGCAATCAGCCCCAGCATTTT,CASSQVWVDSSNQPQHF
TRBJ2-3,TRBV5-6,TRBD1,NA,TGTGCCAGCAGCTTCCGGACAGGGAGCACAGATACGCAGTATTTT,CASSFRTGSTDTQYF
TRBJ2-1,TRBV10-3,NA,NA,TGTGCCATCAGTCCTAACCCGGTCGATGAGCAGTTCTTC,CAISPNPVDEQFF
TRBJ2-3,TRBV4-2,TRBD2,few,TGTGCCAGCAGCCAGACCGGGACTAGCGGGGGGCCGAGCACAGATACGCAGTATTTT,CASSQTGTSGGPSTDTQYF
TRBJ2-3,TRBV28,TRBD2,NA,TGTGCCAGCAGTAGACGGTTAGCGGGGGCGACAGATACGCAGTATTTT,CASSRRLAGATDTQYF
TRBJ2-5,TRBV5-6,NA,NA,TGTGCCAGCAGCTTGATAGGGGATGGGACCCAGTACTTC,CASSLIGDGTQYF
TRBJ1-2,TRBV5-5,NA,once,TGTGCCAGCAGCTTGAGATTAGGGCAGGGAATTAACTATGGCTACACCTTC,CASSLRLGQGINYGYTF
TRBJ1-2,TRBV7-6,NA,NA,TGTGCCAGCAGCTTATCCACAGGGAGGGGTGGCTACACCTTC,CASSLSTGRGGYTF